This T cell receptor beta chain was sequenced during a study of identical twins. This clonotype was counted many times. Its target is not known. Study results and limitations: Cross-sectional statistical analysis was relied on for the conclusions, without the same donors being followed. Part of the zero-insertion signal could reflect confounding by invariant MAIT and iNKT cells. Low generation probability was overrepresented in out-of-frame alpha sequences shared by twins.

V was shortened by 4 bases and J by 1 base, with 14 bases between the two germline ends. The germline CDR1 and CDR2 sequences are MNHEY and SVGAGI. The CDR3 spans 16 residues. Unique molecular identifiers were present on the cDNA, which also gained a universal primer site by template switching. TCRdb reanalysed the 5' RACE reads using MiXCR and keeps one entry per CDR3 protein. Among fewer than 250,000 distinct CDR3 sequences listed, 9.4% were seen once. What was sequenced was memory (CD45RO+) T cells sorted from blood. The chain joins TRBV6-5 to TRBJ2-1; D gene ambiguous. This sequence originates from a woman aged 18-29 years in good health. The CDR3 is CASSLHLLGSYNEQFF. The CDR3 nucleotides are TGTGCCAGCAGTTTGCACCTGCTTGGGTCCTACAATGAGCAGTTCTTC.